The present entry profiles one T cell receptor (beta chain) with its context. The sample comes from a study of T cell responses to AZD1222 COVID-19 vaccine. Trimming stripped 2 bases from V and 4 bases from J, with 12 bases between. CDR1 and CDR2 from the germline V gene are SEHNR and FQNEAQ (reference sequence). This CDR3 spans 15 amino acids. The protocol was immunoSEQ multiplex PCR, while the TCRdb copy is restricted to in-frame clones and leaves out a portion. The table includes approximately 90,000 clones, about 88% detected once. The rearrangement joins TRBV7-9 to TRBJ2-1, with a possible D match to TRBD2 (6 bases). The material was peripheral blood, obtained 28 days after the second AZD1222 dose. The sequence came from an adult who received the AZD1222 COVID-19 vaccine. CDR3 residues: CASSLREVDYNEQFF. CDR3 nucleotides: TGTGCCAGCAGCTTAAGGGAGGTCGATTACAATGAGCAGTTCTTC.